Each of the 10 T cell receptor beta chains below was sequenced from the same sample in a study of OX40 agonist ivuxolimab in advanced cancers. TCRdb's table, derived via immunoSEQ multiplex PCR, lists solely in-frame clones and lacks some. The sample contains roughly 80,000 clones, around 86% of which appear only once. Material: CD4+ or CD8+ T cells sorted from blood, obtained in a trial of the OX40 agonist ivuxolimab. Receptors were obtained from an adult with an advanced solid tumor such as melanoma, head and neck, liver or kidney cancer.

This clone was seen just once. The CDR3 DNA is TGTGCCAGCTCACCACGAACAGGGGTGGATGAAAAACTGTTTTTT. Its protein is CASSPRTGVDEKLFF. The chain joins TRBV18 to TRBJ1-4; 7 bases map to TRBD1. V lost 1 base, J lost 6 bases, and 5 bases stayed unmatched. Germline values: CDR1 KGHSH, CDR2 LQKENI. The CDR3 length is 15 residues.

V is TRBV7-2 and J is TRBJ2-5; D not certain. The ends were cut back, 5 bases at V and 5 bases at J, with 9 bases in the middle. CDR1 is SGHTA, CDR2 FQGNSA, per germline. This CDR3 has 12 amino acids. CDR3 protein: CASSVFGETQYF. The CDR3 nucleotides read TGTGCCAGCAGCGTGTTTGGGGAGACCCAGTACTTC.

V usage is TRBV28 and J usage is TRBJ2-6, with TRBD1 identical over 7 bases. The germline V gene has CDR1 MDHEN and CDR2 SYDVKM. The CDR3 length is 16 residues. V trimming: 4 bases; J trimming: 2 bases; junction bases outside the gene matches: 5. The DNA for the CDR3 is TGTGCCAGCAGTTCCCCTGACAGGGCTGGGGCCAACGTCCTGACTTTC. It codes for CASSSPDRAGANVLTF.

CDR3 sequence reads: CATWGGNTGELFF. The CDR3 nucleotides are TGTGCCACCTGGGGGGGGAACACCGGGGAGCTGTTTTTT. This chain connects TRBV28 to TRBJ2-2, with 7 bases matching TRBD2. The CDR3 has 13 amino acids. J gave up 1 base and V 10 bases, and 3 bases lay outside the gene matches. The germline V gene encodes CDR1 MDHEN and CDR2 SYDVKM.

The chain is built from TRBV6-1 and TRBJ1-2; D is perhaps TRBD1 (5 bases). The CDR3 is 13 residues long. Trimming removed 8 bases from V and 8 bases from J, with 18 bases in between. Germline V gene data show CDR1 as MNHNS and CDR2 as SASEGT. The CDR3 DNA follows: TGTGCCAGCGTTCGGGACTGGACAAGGGGCTACACCTTC. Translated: CASVRDWTRGYTF.

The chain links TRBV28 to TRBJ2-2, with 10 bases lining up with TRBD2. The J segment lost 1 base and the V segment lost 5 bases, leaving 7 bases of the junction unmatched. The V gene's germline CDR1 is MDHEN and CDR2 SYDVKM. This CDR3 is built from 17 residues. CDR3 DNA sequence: TGTGCCAGCAGTACCCGGCTAGCGGGAGTGAACACCGGGGAGCTGTTTTTT. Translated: CASSTRLAGVNTGELFF.

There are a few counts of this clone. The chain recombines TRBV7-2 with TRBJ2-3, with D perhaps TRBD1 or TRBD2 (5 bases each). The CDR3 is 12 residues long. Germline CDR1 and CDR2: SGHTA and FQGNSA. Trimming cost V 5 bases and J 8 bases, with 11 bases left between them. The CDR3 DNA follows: TGTGCCAGCAGCGGGGGACGGACTACGCAGTATTTT. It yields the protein CASSGGRTTQYF.

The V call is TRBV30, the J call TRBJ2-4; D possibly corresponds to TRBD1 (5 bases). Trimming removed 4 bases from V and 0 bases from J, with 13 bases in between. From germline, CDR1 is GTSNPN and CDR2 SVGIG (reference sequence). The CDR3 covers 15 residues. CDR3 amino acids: CAWNLDRLAKNIQYF. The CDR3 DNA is TGTGCCTGGAACCTTGACAGACTAGCCAAAAACATTCAGTACTTC.

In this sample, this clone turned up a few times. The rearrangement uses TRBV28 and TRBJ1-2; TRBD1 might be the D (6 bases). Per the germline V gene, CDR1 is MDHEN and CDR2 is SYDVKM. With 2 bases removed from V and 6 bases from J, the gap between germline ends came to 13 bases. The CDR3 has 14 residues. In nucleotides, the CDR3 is TGTGCCAGCAGTTTACTGTGGCAGGGGCATGGCTACACCTTC. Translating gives CASSLLWQGHGYTF.

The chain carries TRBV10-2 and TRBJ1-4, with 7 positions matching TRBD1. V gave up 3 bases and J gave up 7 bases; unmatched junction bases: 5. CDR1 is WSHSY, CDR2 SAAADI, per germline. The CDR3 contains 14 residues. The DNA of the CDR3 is TGCGCCAGCAGTGATCGAGGGGGCCTTGAAAAACTGTTTTTT. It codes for CASSDRGGLEKLFF.